This T cell receptor beta chain emerged from a study of technical replicates of blood from a few donors. There are a few counts of this clone. The CDR3 is 13 residues long. Germline CDR1 and CDR2: SGHDN and FVKESK. Trimming took off 4 bases at V and 9 bases at J, with 13 bases between the two ends. Generated by immunoSEQ multiplex PCR, the TCRdb table keeps only in-frame clones and is missing some. Of about 69,000 clones in the sample, around 90% were seen once. The clonotype originates from a human donor in good health. Some clones in this sample may be carry-over from other donors' samples. The V gene is TRBV14, the J gene TRBJ1-5; D not certain. Material for sequencing was PBMCs. The CDR3, as DNA: TGTGCCAGCAGCCCCAACCAGGCGGGGCCCCAGCATTTT. This gives the protein CASSPNQAGPQHF.